Described below is a single TCR beta chain sequence and its context. This sample was taken from a study of control samples from healthy donors and cancer patients. Trimming removed 2 bases at V and 3 bases at J, with 7 bases between. The CDR3 consists of 13 residues. The germline gives CDR1 KGHSH, CDR2 LQKENI. This table comes from immunoSEQ multiplex PCR, and its TCRdb copy is limited to in-frame clones, with some not included. The sample carries about 140,000 clones, roughly 88% recorded once. The sequenced material came from blood. The rearrangement uses TRBV18 and TRBJ2-5; TRBD1 is a possible D gene (6 bases). The sequence was obtained from a man between 18 and 29 years old in good health. As DNA, the CDR3 is TGTGCCAGCTCACCAGGACAGAAAGAGACCCAGTACTTC. It encodes CASSPGQKETQYF. Full variable domain (remainder filled in from reference TRBV18 and TRBJ2-5): NAGVMQNPRHLVRRRGQEARLRCSPMKGHSHVYWYRQLPEEGLKFMVYLQKENIIDESGMPKERFSAEFPKEGPSILRIQQVVRGDSAAYFCASSPGQKETQYFGPGTRLLVL.